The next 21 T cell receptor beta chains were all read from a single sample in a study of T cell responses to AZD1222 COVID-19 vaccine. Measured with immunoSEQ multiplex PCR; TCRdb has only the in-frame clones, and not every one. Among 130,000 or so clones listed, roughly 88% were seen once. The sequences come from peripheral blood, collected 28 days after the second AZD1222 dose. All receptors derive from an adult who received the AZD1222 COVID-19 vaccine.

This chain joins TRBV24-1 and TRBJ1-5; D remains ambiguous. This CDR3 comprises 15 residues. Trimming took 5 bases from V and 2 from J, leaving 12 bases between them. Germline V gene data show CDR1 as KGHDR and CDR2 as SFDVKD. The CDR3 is CATSVGGNGNQPQHF. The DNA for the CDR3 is TGTGCCACCAGTGTAGGCGGGAACGGCAATCAGCCCCAGCATTTT.

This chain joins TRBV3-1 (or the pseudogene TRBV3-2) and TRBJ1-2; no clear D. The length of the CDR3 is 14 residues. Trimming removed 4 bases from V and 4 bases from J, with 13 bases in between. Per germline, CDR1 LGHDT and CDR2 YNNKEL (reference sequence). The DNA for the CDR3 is TGTGCCAGCAGCCGTACGGAGGGCCTCTATGGCTACACCTTC. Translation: CASSRTEGLYGYTF.

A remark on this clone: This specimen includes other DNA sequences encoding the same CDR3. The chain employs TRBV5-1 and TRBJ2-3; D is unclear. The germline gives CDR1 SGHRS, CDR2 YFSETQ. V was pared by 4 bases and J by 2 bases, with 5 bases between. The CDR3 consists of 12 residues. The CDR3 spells CASSLYTDTQYF. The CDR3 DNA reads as TGCGCCAGCAGCCTATACACAGATACGCAGTATTTT.

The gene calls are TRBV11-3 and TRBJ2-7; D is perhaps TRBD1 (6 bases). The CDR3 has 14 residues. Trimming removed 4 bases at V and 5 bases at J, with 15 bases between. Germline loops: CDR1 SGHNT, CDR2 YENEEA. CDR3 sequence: CASSSGDMGHEQYF. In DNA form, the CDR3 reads TGTGCCAGCAGCTCAGGGGACATGGGCCACGAGCAGTACTTC.

The CDR3 coding sequence is TGTGCCATCTTCAGGGTTAACTATGGCTACACCTTC. Translation gives CAIFRVNYGYTF. The chain joins TRBV10-3 to TRBJ1-2, with D maybe TRBD1 (5 bases). Looked up from germline, CDR1 is ENHRY and CDR2 is SYGVKD. The CDR3 has 12 amino acids. V shed 8 bases and J shed 1 base, with 8 bases lying between them.

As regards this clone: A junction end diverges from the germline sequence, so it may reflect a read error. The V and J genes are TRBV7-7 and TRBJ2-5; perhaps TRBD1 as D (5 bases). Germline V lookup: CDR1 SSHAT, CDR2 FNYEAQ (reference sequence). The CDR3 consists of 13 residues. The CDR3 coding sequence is TGTGCTAGCAGCTTAAGACAGACCCAGACCCAGTACTTC. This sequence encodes CASSLRQTQTQYF.

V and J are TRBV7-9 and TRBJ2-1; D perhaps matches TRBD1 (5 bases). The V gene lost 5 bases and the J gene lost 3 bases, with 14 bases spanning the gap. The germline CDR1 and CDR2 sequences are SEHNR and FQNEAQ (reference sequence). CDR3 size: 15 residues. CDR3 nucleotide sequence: TGTGCCAGCAGCCCCAAGGGGTCGATCTACAATGAGCAGTTCTTC. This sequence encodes CASSPKGSIYNEQFF.

CDR3 region: CASIQGQGGGELFF. The CDR3 coding sequence is TGTGCCAGTATTCAGGGACAGGGAGGCGGGGAGCTGTTTTTT. This chain connects TRBV19 to TRBJ2-2; 9 bases fit TRBD1. Germline CDR1 LNHDA, CDR2 SQIVND (reference sequence). The CDR3 is made up of 14 amino acids. Trimming at V came to 7 bases and at J to 7 bases, leaving 7 bases not matched to a gene.

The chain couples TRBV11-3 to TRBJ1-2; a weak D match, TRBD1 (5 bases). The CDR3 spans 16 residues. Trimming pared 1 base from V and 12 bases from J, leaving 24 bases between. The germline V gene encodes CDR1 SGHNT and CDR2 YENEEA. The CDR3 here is CASSLGTDTHRPPDTF. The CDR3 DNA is TGTGCCAGCAGCTTAGGGACGGACACACACCGACCGCCCGACACCTTC.

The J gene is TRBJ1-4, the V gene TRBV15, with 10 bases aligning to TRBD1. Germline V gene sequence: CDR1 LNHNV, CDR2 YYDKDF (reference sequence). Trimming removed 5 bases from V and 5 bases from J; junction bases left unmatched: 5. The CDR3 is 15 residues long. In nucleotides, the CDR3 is TGTGCCACCAGCGGGGGGGGACAGGGGAATGAAAAACTGTTTTTT. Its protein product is CATSGGGQGNEKLFF.

The CDR3 sequence: CASRQGFEQPQHF. CDR3 DNA: TGTGCCAGCAGACAGGGTTTTGAGCAGCCCCAGCATTTT. V gene TRBV28 combines with J gene TRBJ1-5; TRBD1 is a possible D gene (6 bases). The V end was cut by 6 bases, the J end by 7 bases, with 13 bases between. The germline V gene has CDR1 MDHEN and CDR2 SYDVKM. This CDR3 region has 13 residues.

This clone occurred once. Here the CDR3 reads CASSQEPASGNTIYF. DNA for the CDR3: TGTGCCAGCAGCCAAGAACCCGCCTCTGGAAACACCATATATTTT. The V and J genes are TRBV3-1 (or the pseudogene TRBV3-2) and TRBJ1-3; no reliable D call. Germline V gene data show CDR1 as LGHDT and CDR2 as YNNKEL (reference sequence). The CDR3 loop spans 15 amino acids. Trimming took 0 bases from V and 0 from J, leaving 6 bases between them.

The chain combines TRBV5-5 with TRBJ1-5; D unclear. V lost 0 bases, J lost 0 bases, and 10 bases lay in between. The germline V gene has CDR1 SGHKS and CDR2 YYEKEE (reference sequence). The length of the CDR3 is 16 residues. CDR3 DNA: TGTGCCAGCAGCTTGGGGGCAGCTTATAGCAATCAGCCCCAGCATTTT. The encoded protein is CASSLGAAYSNQPQHF.

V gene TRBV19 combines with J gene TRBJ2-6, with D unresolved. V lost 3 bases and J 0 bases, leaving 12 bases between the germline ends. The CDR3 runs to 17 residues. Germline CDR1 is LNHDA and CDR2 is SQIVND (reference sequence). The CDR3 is CASSIGHRTSGANVLTF. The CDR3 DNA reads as TGTGCCAGTAGTATTGGTCACCGAACCTCTGGGGCCAACGTCCTGACTTTC. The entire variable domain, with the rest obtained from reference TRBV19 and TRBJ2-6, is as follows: DGGITQSPKYLFRKEGQNVTLSCEQNLNHDAMYWYRQDPGQGLRLIYYSQIVNDFQKGDIAEGYSVSREKKESFPLTVTSAQKNPTAFYLCASSIGHRTSGANVLTFGAGSRLTVL.

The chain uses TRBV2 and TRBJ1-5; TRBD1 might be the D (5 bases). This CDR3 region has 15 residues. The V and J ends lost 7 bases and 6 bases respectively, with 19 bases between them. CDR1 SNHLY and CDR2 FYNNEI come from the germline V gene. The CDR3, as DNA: TGTGCCAGCAATGAGGTCAGACAGTCGGGTCAGCCCCAGCATTTT. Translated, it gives CASNEVRQSGQPQHF.

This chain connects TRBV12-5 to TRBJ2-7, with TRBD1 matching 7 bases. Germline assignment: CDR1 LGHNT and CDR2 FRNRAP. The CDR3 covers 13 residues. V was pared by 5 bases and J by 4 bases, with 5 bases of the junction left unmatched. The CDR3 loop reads CASGKRTGYEQYF. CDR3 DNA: TGTGCTAGTGGTAAACGGACAGGTTACGAGCAGTACTTC.

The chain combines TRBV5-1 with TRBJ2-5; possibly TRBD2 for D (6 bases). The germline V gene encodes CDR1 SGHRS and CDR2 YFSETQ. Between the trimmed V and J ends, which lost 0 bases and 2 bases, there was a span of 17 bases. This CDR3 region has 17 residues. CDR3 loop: CASSLAPTWGRQETQYF. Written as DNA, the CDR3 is TGCGCCAGCAGCTTGGCCCCGACTTGGGGGAGGCAAGAGACCCAGTACTTC.

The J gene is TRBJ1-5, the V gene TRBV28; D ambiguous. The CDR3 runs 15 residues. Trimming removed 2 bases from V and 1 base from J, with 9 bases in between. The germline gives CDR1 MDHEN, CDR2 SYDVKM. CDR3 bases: TGTGCCAGCAGTTTACGTAGAAGGAGCAATCAGCCCCAGCATTTT. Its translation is CASSLRRRSNQPQHF. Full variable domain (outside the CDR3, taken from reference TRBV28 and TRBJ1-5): DVKVTQSSRYLVKRTGEKVFLECVQDMDHENMFWYRQDPGLGLRLIYFSYDVKMKEKGDIPEGYSVSREKKERFSLILESASTNQTSMYLCASSLRRRSNQPQHFGDGTRLSIL.

Here the CDR3 DNA reads TGTGCCAGCAGCCAAGACCGAGGCTCTGGGGGAGAGACCCAGTACTTC. Protein: CASSQDRGSGGETQYF. This chain uses TRBV4-2 with TRBJ2-5; the D call may be TRBD1 or TRBD2 (5 bases each). This CDR3 has 16 amino acids. CDR1 and CDR2 from the germline V gene are LGHNA and YNFKEQ. The V gene lost 0 bases and the J gene lost 4 bases, with 15 bases spanning the gap.

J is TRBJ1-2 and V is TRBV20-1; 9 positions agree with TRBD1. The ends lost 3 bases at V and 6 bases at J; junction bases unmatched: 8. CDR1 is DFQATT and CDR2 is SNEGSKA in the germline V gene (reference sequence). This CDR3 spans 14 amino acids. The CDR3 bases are TGCAGTGCTAGTGGGACAGGGCATTCCGATGGCTACACCTTC. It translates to CSASGTGHSDGYTF.

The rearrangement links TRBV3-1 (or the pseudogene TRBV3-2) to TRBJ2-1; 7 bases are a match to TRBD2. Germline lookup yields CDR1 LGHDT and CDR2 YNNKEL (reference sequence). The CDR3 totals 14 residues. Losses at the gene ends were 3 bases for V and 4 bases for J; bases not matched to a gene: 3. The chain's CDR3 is CASSHLAEYNEQFF. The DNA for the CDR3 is TGTGCCAGCAGCCACCTAGCGGAGTACAATGAGCAGTTCTTC.